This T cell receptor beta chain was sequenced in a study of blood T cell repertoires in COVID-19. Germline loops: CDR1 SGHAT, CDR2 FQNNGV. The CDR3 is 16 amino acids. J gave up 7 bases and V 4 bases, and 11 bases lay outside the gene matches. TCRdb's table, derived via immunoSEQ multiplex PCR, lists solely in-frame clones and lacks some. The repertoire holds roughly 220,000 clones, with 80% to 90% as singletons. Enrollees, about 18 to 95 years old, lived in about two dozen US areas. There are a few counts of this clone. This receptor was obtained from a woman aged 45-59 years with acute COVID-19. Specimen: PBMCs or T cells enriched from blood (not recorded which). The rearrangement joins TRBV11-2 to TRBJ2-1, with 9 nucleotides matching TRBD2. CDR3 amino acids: CASSSLLAGIGNEQFF. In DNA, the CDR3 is TGTGCCAGCAGCTCCCTTCTAGCGGGAATTGGAAATGAGCAGTTCTTC.